This T cell receptor beta chain is from a study of shared clonotypes between healthy human individuals. The trim removed 6 bases at V and 3 bases at J, leaving 4 bases unmatched. This CDR3 contains 13 residues. CDR1 is SEHNR and CDR2 is FQNEAQ in the germline V gene (reference sequence). Overall study results and limits: Unshared clonotypes carried lower generation probabilities than those common to all four donors. The genetic and exposure-history diversity represented was limited by few donors. Clonotypes that were shared across four donors made up around 5.5% of naive CD4 clonotypes. Relative to memory subsets, naive subsets generally showed larger estimated richness.

TCRdb keeps only in-frame clones here, not all; method: immunoSEQ multiplex PCR. The repertoire holds about 580,000 clones, with 95% to 98% as singletons. The naive CD8 population came from CD45RO-negative cells selected for CCR7, without terminally differentiated effector memory CD45RA+ cells. Remarks on this clone: The antigen remains unidentified.

This receptor was obtained from a man younger than 40 in good health. Sequenced input: naive CD8+ T cells sorted from blood. The chain recombines TRBV7-9 with TRBJ2-7; 8 bases are shared with TRBD1. The CDR3 bases are TGTGCCAGCAGGGCCGGACAGGGCTACGAGCAGTACTTC. It is translated as CASRAGQGYEQYF.